The clone carrying this T cell receptor beta chain has only one observation. This same CDR3 is encoded by further DNA sequences in the sample. With 60 Vbeta and 13 Jbeta primers, the PCR was carried out. The data were produced by immunoSEQ multiplex PCR, yet TCRdb's version contains in-frame clones alone and is incomplete. The sample lists fewer than 200,000 clones; over 75% were seen once. The V gene end was trimmed by 4 bases and the J gene end by 0 bases; junction bases not matched to a gene: 3. Germline V lookup: CDR1 SGHRS, CDR2 YFSETQ. CDR3 length: 15 residues. This specimen belongs to a study of cytomegalovirus exposure and HLA in healthy donors.

The chain carries TRBV5-1 and TRBJ2-7; 11 positions match TRBD2. What was sequenced was PBMCs. The source is a girl under three years old in good health and CMV-seronegative. The CDR3 sequence is CASSAGLAVSYEQYF. In DNA, the CDR3 is TGCGCCAGCAGCGCGGGACTAGCGGTCTCCTACGAGCAGTACTTC.